This T cell receptor (beta chain) comes out of a study of breast tumors, draining lymph nodes, adjacent tissues. General study points: The data were judged consistent with most tumor T cells coming from lymph node and expanding in tumor. Tumors had less TCR diversity than lymph nodes, more than nontumor tissue.

This clonotype was counted ten times or more. Its antigen is unknown. CDR1 WSHSY and CDR2 SAAADI come from the germline V gene. The CDR3 consists of 13 residues. V was shortened by 5 bases and J by 1 base, with 8 bases between the two germline ends. TCRdb used MiXCR to reprocess the multiplex PCR reads, holding one entry per CDR3 protein. The sample holds around 230,000 distinct CDR3 sequences; under 40% are singletons and the top ten take 3% to 4.5%. Breast cancer patients provided tissue from their axillary draining lymph nodes. The chain recombines TRBV10-2 with TRBJ2-5, with a tentative D call TRBD2 (6 bases). This receptor was taken from a female donor with breast cancer. Some clones in this sample may be carry-over from other donors' samples. Sequencing was done on a sample of axillary lymph node tissue. In nucleotides, the CDR3 is TGCGCCAGCAGTTTAGCGGTCCAAGAGACCCAGTACTTC. Protein product: CASSLAVQETQYF.